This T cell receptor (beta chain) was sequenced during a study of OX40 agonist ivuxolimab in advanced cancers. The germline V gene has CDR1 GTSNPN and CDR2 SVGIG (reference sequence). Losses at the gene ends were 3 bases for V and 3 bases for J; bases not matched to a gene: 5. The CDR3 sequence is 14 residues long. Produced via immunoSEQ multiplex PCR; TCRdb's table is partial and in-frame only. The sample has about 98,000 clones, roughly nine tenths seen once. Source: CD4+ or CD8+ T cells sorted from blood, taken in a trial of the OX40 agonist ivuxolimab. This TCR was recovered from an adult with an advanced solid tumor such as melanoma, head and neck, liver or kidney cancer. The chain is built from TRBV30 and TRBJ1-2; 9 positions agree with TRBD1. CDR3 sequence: CAWSLRDRDYGYTF. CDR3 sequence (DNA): TGTGCCTGGAGCCTCCGGGACAGGGACTATGGCTACACCTTC. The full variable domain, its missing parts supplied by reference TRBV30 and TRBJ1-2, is SQTIHQWPATLVQPVGSPLSLECTVEGTSNPNLYWYRQAAGRGLQLLFYSVGIGQISSEVPQNLSASRPQDRQFILSSKKLLLSDSGFYLCAWSLRDRDYGYTFGSGTRLTVV.